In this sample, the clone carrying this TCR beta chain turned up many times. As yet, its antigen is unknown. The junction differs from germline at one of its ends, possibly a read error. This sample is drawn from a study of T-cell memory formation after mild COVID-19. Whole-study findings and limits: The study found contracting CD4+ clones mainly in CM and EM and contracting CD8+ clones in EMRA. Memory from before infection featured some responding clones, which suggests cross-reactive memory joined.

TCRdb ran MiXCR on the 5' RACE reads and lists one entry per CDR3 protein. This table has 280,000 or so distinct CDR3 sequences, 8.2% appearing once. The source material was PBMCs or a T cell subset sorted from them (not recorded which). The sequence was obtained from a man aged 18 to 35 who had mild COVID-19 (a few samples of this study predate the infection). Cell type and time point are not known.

The CDR3 is CASSKEERWAGIQYF. For the CDR3, the DNA is TGCGCCAGCAGCAAAGAGGAACGGTGGGCAGGCATTCAGTACTTC. The chain uses TRBV4-1 and TRBJ2-4; D is unclear. The germline CDR1 and CDR2 sequences are MGHRA and YSYEKL. CDR3 length: 15 residues.